Detailed here is one T cell receptor (beta chain). The assay was immunoSEQ multiplex PCR, and TCRdb's table has in-frame clones only and misses some. The sample lists about 2,200,000 clones; about 92% were seen once. CD45RO-negative CD8 cells positively selected for CCR7 made up the naive population, which excluded terminally differentiated effector memory CD45RA+ cells. These data are taken from a study of shared clonotypes between healthy human individuals. CDR3 length equals 14 residues. V lost 6 bases, J lost 1 base, and 10 bases lay in between. CDR1 is MDHEN, CDR2 SYDVKM, per germline. Sequenced material: naive CD8+ T cells from PBMCs. This receptor was obtained from a man younger than 30 in good health. Some clones in this sample may be carry-over from other donors' samples. This chain uses TRBV28 with TRBJ2-4; no definite D call. CDR3 sequence reads: CASSWAPAKNIQYF. The CDR3 nucleotides read TGTGCCAGCAGCTGGGCTCCGGCCAAAAACATTCAGTACTTC.